What follows are 11 T cell receptor beta chains derived from one specimen sequenced in a study of blood T cell repertoires in COVID-19 (dated by TCRdb to the early 2020s). Libraries were built with the immunoSEQ multiplex PCR assay. What TCRdb holds here is the immuneACCESS table cut down to in-frame rearrangements. Part of the clones is not present; checked against another copy, under half of the missing clones reflect an unresolved V gene, and the others are unexplained. Within this sample are more than 95,000 clones, with approximately 90% of them counted one time only. Of the sample, about 1.7% is held by the ten largest clones. The source material was peripheral blood. These receptors were obtained from a man aged 55 to 70 with acute or convalescent COVID-19.

This chain joins TRBV2 and TRBJ1-2; no firm D call. CDR1 SNHLY and CDR2 FYNNEI come from the germline V gene. Trimming pared 5 bases from V and 1 base from J, leaving 8 bases between. The length of the CDR3 is 13 residues. CDR3 sequence reads: CASSTGINYGYTF. The CDR3, as DNA: TGTGCCAGCAGTACCGGGATTAACTATGGCTACACCTTC.

The chain couples TRBV18 to TRBJ1-1, with 12 bases identical to TRBD1. The germline gives CDR1 KGHSH, CDR2 LQKENI. This CDR3 comprises 17 residues. V lost 3 bases and J lost 4; bases outside the gene matches: 9. CDR3 residues: CASSPPGTGGAGTEAFF. The CDR3, as DNA: TGTGCCAGCTCACCTCCCGGGACAGGGGGCGCGGGCACTGAAGCTTTCTTT.

This chain uses TRBV5-4 with TRBJ1-2; TRBD1 aligns across 12 bases. The V gene's germline CDR1 is SGHNT and CDR2 YYREEE (reference sequence). The V segment lost 5 bases and the J segment 5 bases; nucleotides outside the gene matches: 10. CDR3 size: 16 residues. The CDR3 here is CASSSTGTGGAYGYTF. CDR3 bases: TGTGCCAGCAGTTCAACCGGGACAGGGGGCGCGTATGGCTACACCTTC.

This chain connects TRBV19 to TRBJ1-6; D remains ambiguous. The CDR3 covers 14 residues. CDR1 and CDR2 from the germline V gene are LNHDA and SQIVND (reference sequence). Trimming pared 3 bases from V and 4 bases from J, leaving 7 bases between. CDR3 sequence: CASSIREYNSPLHF. The CDR3 nucleotides are TGTGCCAGTAGTATCCGGGAGTATAATTCACCCCTCCACTTT.

The CDR3 here is CASSYSGLLNQPQHF. The CDR3 nucleotides are TGTGCCAGCAGTTACTCGGGCCTTCTCAATCAGCCCCAGCATTTT. This sequence joins TRBV6-2 or TRBV6-3 and TRBJ1-5, with no clear D. Germline V gene sequence: CDR1 MNHEY, CDR2 SVGEGT. The CDR3 spans 15 residues. V lost 0 bases, J lost 3 bases, and 9 bases lay in between.

Comments on this clone: Relative to the germline gene, one junction end is altered; a read error may explain this. This rearrangement joins TRBV2 to TRBJ2-7; 9 bases line up with TRBD2. The CDR3 totals 14 residues. The germline V gene has CDR1 SNHLY and CDR2 FYNNEI. The CDR3 loop is CAGRRGGPTYEQYF. DNA for the CDR3: TGTGCCGGCAGGCGGGGGGGGCCAACCTACGAGCAGTACTTC.

The chain links TRBV6-1 to TRBJ1-4; the D is unclear. Germline values: CDR1 MNHNS, CDR2 SASEGT. The CDR3 is 15 residues long. Trimming took off 2 bases at V and 4 bases at J, with 11 bases between the two ends. The CDR3 bases are TGTGCCAGCAGTGAATTTGGCAGAAATAATGAAAAACTGTTTTTT. Amino acid sequence: CASSEFGRNNEKLFF.

The chain recombines TRBV5-4 with TRBJ1-3; a possible D gene is TRBD1 (6 bases). The germline gives CDR1 SGHNT, CDR2 YYREEE (reference sequence). Trimming stripped 0 bases from V and 0 bases from J, with 10 bases between. The CDR3 consists of 16 residues. The CDR3 sequence: CASSLDQGSSGNTIYF. For the CDR3, the DNA is TGTGCCAGCAGCTTGGATCAGGGGAGCTCTGGAAACACCATATATTTT.

The sample holds one count of this clone. This chain joins TRBV2 and TRBJ1-2, with D maybe TRBD1 (6 bases). V lost 6 bases to trimming and J lost 5 bases, with 19 bases between them. The CDR3 is 15 residues long. The germline V gene encodes CDR1 SNHLY and CDR2 FYNNEI. CDR3 in DNA: TGTGCCAGCAGGACAGACAGGCCCGTCGGGTATGGCTACACCTTC. Amino acid sequence: CASRTDRPVGYGYTF.

This clone was seen a handful of times. This chain links TRBV30 with TRBJ1-6, with TRBD1 as a possible D gene (6 bases). Trimming took off 0 bases at V and 7 bases at J, with 10 bases between the two ends. Germline V CDR1 and CDR2: GTSNPN, SVGIG (reference sequence). CDR3 length equals 14 residues. CDR3 loop: CAWSVGQGNSPLHF. CDR3 DNA: TGTGCCTGGAGTGTCGGGCAGGGGAATTCACCCCTCCACTTT.

In DNA, the CDR3 is TGTGCCAGCAGTTACGGTCTGGAGGGGGATACGCAGTATTTT. Its translation is CASSYGLEGDTQYF. The rearrangement uses TRBV6-5 and TRBJ2-3, with D perhaps matching TRBD2 (6 bases). There are 14 residues in the CDR3. V shed 2 bases and J shed 6 bases, with 12 bases lying between them. Germline CDR1 is MNHEY and CDR2 is SVGAGI.